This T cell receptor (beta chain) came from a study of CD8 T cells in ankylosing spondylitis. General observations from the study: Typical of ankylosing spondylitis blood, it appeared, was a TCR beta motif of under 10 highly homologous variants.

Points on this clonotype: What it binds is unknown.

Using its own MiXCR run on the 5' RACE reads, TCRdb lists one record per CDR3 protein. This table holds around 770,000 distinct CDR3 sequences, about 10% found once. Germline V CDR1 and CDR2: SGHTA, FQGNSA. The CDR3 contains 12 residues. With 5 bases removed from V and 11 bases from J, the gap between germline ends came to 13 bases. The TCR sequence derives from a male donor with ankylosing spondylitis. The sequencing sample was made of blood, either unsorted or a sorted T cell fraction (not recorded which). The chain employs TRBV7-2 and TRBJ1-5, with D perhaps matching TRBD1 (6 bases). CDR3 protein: CASSPYQGSQHF. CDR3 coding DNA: TGTGCCAGCAGCCCCTACCAGGGGTCCCAGCATTTT.